The clone carrying this TCR beta chain was detected ten times or more. The antigen remains undetermined. MiXCR, run by TCRdb on the 5' RACE reads, gives a single entry per CDR3 protein. Of some 250,000 distinct CDR3 sequences in the sample, 5% to 7% are singletons; the top ten hold just over 14%. These data originate in a study of identical twins. Whole-study findings and limits: Cord blood's abundant beta clonotypes had fewer insertions, unlike memory repertoires.

The germline CDR1 and CDR2 sequences are ENHRY and SYGVKD. This CDR3 is 14 amino acids long. V was pared by 9 bases and J by 2 bases, with 7 bases of the junction left unmatched. A further study also used this sample, focusing on T cells expressing NK-cell markers. That source adds: Each TCR beta repertoire originated in sorted T cells that were CD3+CD56+NKG2C+, CD3+CD56+NKG2C- or CD3+CD56-NKG2C+.

This clonotype originated in a woman under 30 in good health. The chain uses TRBV10-3 and TRBJ2-5, with 9 bases that match TRBD2. The sequenced sample was CD8+ T cells sorted from blood. CDR3 nucleotide sequence: TGTGCCATGGCGGCTAGCGGGGTTCAAGAGACCCAGTACTTC. Translated: CAMAASGVQETQYF.